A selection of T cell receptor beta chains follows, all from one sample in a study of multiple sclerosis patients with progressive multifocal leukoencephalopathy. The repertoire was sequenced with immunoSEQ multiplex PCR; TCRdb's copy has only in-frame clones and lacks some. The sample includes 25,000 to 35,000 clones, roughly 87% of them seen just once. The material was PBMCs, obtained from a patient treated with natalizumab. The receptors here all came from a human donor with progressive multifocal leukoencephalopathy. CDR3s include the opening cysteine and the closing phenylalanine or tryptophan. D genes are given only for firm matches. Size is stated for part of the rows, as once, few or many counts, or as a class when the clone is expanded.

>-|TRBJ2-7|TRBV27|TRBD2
TGTGCCAGCAGTCCCCGACTAGCGGGAGGGCACGAGCAGTACTTC
CASSPRLAGGHEQYF
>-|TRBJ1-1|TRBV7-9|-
TGTGCCAGCAGCTTCGGGTTGCTTCGGGACACTGAAGCTTTCTTT
CASSFGLLRDTEAFF
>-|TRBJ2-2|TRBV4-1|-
TGCGCCAGCAGCGAAAACAGGGAAAGGACCGGGGAGCTGTTTTTT
CASSENRERTGELFF
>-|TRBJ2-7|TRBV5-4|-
TGTGCCAGCAGCTCGGACAGTTCCGAGCAGTACTTC
CASSSDSSEQYF
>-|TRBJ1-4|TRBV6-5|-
TGTGCCAGCAGTATAACCTGGGGCCGAAAACTGTTTTTT
CASSITWGRKLFF
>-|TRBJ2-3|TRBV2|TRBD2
TGTGCCAGCAGTGAAGGGACGACTAGCGGGAGAGGCACAGATACGCAGTATTTT
CASSEGTTSGRGTDTQYF
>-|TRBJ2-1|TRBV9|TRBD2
TGTGCCAGCAGCCCACCCCGGACTAGCGGGAGTGATGAGCAGTTCTTC
CASSPPRTSGSDEQFF
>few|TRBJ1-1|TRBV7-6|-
TGTGCCAGCACATACCAGACACTGCGTATGAACACTGAAGCTTTCTTT
CASTYQTLRMNTEAFF
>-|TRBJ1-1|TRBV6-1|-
TGTGCCAGCAGTCTCCCACGGGGGGCGGGCACTGAAGCTTTCTTT
CASSLPRGAGTEAFF
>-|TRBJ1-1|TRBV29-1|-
TGCAGCGTTGCCCCGACAGGTTTGAACACTGAAGCTTTCTTT
CSVAPTGLNTEAFF
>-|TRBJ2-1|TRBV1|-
TGCACCAGCAGCCTCCCCGGGGGCGCCCGCTCCTACAATGAGCAGTTCTTC
CTSSLPGGARSYNEQFF
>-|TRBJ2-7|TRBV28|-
TGTGCCAGCAGTTTATCAGGACCCTACGAGCAGTACTTC
CASSLSGPYEQYF
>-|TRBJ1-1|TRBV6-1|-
TGTGCCAGCAGTGATAGGAGTGAGACTGAAGCTTTCTTT
CASSDRSETEAFF
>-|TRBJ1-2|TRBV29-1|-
TGCAGCGTTGAAGGGACATACAGGGCTAACTATGGCTACACCTTC
CSVEGTYRANYGYTF
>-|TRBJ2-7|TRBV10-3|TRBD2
TGTGCCATCAGTGAGTCGATGGCGGGAGTCCGTAAGTACTTC
CAISESMAGVRKYF
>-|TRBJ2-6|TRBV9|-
TGTGCCAGCAGCGACCGCTCTGGGGCCAACGTCCTGACTTTC
CASSDRSGANVLTF
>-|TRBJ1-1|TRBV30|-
TGTGCCTGGAGTGAGACACAGAAGGGCCAAGTTTTCTTT
CAWSETQKGQVFF
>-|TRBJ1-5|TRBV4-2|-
TGTGCCAGCAGCCAAGAAACTGGGAGGGACCAGCCCCAGCATTTT
CASSQETGRDQPQHF
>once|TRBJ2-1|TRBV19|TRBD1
TGTGCCAGTAGTATGGGGACAGGGATGTTGAATGAGCAGTTCTTC
CASSMGTGMLNEQFF
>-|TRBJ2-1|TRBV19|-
TGTGCCAGCTCCATGGGATCCGGGCGGAGCTACAATGAGCAGTTCTTC
CASSMGSGRSYNEQFF
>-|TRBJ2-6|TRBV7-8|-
TGTGCCTGCCGGGCCCCCAGCTCTGGGGCCAACGTCCTGACTTTC
CACRAPSSGANVLTF
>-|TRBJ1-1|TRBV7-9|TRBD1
TGTGCCAGCAGCTTAGCAAGGTGGGACAGGGCGGGGATGAACACTGAAGCTTTCTTT
CASSLARWDRAGMNTEAFF
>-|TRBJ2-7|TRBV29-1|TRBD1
TGCAGCGTTGAGGGCAGGGGGTACGAGCAGTACTTC
CSVEGRGYEQYF
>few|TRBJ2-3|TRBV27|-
TGTGCCAGCAGCCTCATTGGGGATACGCAGTATTTT
CASSLIGDTQYF
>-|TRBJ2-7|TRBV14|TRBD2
TGTGCCAGCAGCCAAGATTTTCGGGGCGGGAGGCAGGGGAGCGAGCAGTACTTC
CASSQDFRGGRQGSEQYF
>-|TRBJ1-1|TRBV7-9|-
TGTGCCAGCAGCTTAGAGGCAAACACTGAAGCTTTCTTT
CASSLEANTEAFF
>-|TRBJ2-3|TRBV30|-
TGTGTCTTCCAGGGGGGGACAGATACGCAGTATTTT
CVFQGGTDTQYF
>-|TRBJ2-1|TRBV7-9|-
TGTGCCAGCAGCTTAGGGATGAATGAGCAGTTCTTC
CASSLGMNEQFF
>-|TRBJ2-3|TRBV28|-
TGTGCCAGCAGTTTTCCGTCCCCTAGCCCAAGGAGCACAGATACGCAGTATTTT
CASSFPSPSPRSTDTQYF
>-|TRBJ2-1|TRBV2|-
TGTGCCAGCAGTGAAAGCGGGTCGGTGGGTGAGCAGTTCTTC
CASSESGSVGEQFF
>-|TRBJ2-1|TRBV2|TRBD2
TGTGCCAGCAGTTTCCAAAGTGGGACTAGCGGTAATGCGCAGTTCTTC
CASSFQSGTSGNAQFF
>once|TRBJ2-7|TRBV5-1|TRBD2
TGCGCCAGCAGCACGACTAGCGGGATCGACGAGCAGTACTTC
CASSTTSGIDEQYF
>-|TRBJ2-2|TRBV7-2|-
TGTGCCAGCAGCCGGCGACAGAACACCGGGGAGCTGTTTTTT
CASSRRQNTGELFF
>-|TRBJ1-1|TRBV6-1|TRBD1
TGTGCCAGCAGTGAAGCGATAGGGGGCCAAGCTTTCTTT
CASSEAIGGQAFF
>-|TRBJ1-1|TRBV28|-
TGTGCCAGCAGTCCCGGTGGGGTTCCCAACACTGAAGCTTTCTTT
CASSPGGVPNTEAFF
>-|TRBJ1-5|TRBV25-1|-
TGTGCCAGCAGTGAATCCGGGATTCAGCCCCAGCATTTT
CASSESGIQPQHF
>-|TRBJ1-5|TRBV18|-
TGTGCCAGCTCACCACGACAGGTGAGTTCAGCCCAGCATTTT
CASSPRQVSSAQHF
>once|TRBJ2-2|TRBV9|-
TGTGCCAGCAGCGCAACCCCGGTCGTGGAGCTGTTTTTT
CASSATPVVELFF
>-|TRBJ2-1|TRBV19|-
TGTGCCAGTAGTATAGCCAAACGGGGTGAGCAGTTCTTC
CASSIAKRGEQFF
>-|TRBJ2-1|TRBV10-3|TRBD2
TGTGCCATCAGTCAACTAGCGGGAGTCGTTGAGCAGTTCTTC
CAISQLAGVVEQFF
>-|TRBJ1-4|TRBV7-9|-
TGTGCCAGCAGCCTCCGTGGACATCCTAATGAAAAACTGTTTTTT
CASSLRGHPNEKLFF
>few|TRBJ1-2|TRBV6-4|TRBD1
TGTGCCAGCCTAGACAGGGGGCGCGGCTACACCTTC
CASLDRGRGYTF
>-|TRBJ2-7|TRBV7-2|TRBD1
TGTGCCAGCAGCGTACTGGGACAGGGTGCCTACGAGCAGTACTTC
CASSVLGQGAYEQYF
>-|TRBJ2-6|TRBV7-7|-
TGCGCCTCTAGTGCGGGTACCGGGGCCAACGTCCTGACTTTC
CASSAGTGANVLTF
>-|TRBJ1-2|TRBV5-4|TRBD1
TGTGCCAGCAGCTTTGGTTTTTCGGGACAGGGATCATCCGGGAATGGCTACACCTTC
CASSFGFSGQGSSGNGYTF
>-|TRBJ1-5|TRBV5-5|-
TGTGCCAGCAGCTTGGTTTTAAGCCAGCCCCAGCATTTT
CASSLVLSQPQHF
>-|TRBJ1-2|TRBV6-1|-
TGTGCCAGCAGTGAGGGCAGGGGATACCACTCTAACTATGGCTACACCTTC
CASSEGRGYHSNYGYTF
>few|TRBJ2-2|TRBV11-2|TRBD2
TGTGCCAGCAGCCGGGGGGGTACTACCGGGGAGCTGTTTTTT
CASSRGGTTGELFF
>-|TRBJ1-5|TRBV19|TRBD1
TGTGCCAGTAGTACCCGCCGGGACAGGATGGGGGTTAGCAATCAGCCCCAGCATTTT
CASSTRRDRMGVSNQPQHF
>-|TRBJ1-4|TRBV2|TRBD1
TGTGCCAGCAGCGAGACAGGGGCTAGTGAAAAACTGTTTTTT
CASSETGASEKLFF
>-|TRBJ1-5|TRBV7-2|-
TGTGCCAGCAGCCTTCAAGGGGCCCTAGGCCAGCCCCAGCATTTT
CASSLQGALGQPQHF
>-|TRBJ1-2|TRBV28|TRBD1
TGTGCCAGCAAAGGGACAGGGGCCCTCTATGGCTACACCTTC
CASKGTGALYGYTF
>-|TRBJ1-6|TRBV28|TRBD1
TGTGCCAGCAGTTCTCCGGACAGGGGGAGTTCACCCCTCCACTTT
CASSSPDRGSSPLHF